These T cell receptor beta chains were read from a single sample in a study of CD8+ T cells in alopecia areata. Here immunoSEQ multiplex PCR was the method, and the copy in TCRdb shows in-frame clones only, minus some. The data hold 100,000 or so clones, with just under 60% observed a single time. Material: CD8+ T cells sorted from blood, obtained between weeks 55 and 65, from a patient treated with tofacitinib. The receptors stem from a human donor with alopecia areata. CDR3s include the opening cysteine and the closing phenylalanine or tryptophan. The size field is filled for only some rows; it gives once, few, many or a size class.

TRBJ2-5 - TRBV15 CATSRDWNLQYF
TRBJ1-4 - TRBV4-1 CASSQDGTPKLFF
TRBJ1-6 few TRBV18 CASSQRGNSPLHF
TRBJ2-5 - TRBV7-9 CASSSRLAGLAETQYF
TRBJ2-7 - TRBV5-1 CASSFWTGATYEQYF
TRBJ1-6 - TRBV4-1 CASSHPTGYNSPLHF
TRBJ1-1 - TRBV6-5 CASSRGSTEAFF
TRBJ1-2 once TRBV5-6 CASREDRVDGYTF
TRBJ1-2 few TRBV6-1 CASSFARIYYGYTF
TRBJ2-5 - TRBV10-3 CAISGDSQETQYF
TRBJ1-2 few TRBV29-1 CSVVGTYGYTF
TRBJ1-6 - TRBV6-5 CASSYEGPGSPLHF
TRBJ2-7 many TRBV6-6 CASMMAGGYYEQYF
TRBJ2-3 - TRBV7-9 CASSMGTGPAGDTQYF
TRBJ2-7 - TRBV5-1 CASLPTGQEDEQYF
TRBJ1-2 few TRBV4-1 CASSQGEWEATPGLGYGYTF
TRBJ2-1 once TRBV14 CASRPGTAHGDEQFF
TRBJ2-7 few TRBV6-6 CASSYDYYEQYF
TRBJ2-4 - TRBV7-9 CASSSLWLKNIQYF
TRBJ2-1 - TRBV29-1 CSALLTTGGNEQFF
TRBJ2-7 few TRBV5-6 CASSPGRGGEQYF
TRBJ1-4 - TRBV5-1 CASSLERVYEKLFF
TRBJ2-5 - TRBV2 CASPDQETQYF
TRBJ2-1 - TRBV7-9 CASSSGGGNEQFF
TRBJ1-1 few TRBV15 CATRGANTEAFF
TRBJ1-2 - TRBV4-1 CASSQALANYGYTF
TRBJ1-1 - TRBV7-8 CASSTGRRDTEAFF
TRBJ2-7 - TRBV2 CASMGPQESSYEQYF
TRBJ2-4 few TRBV5-1 CASSRGGPSENIQYF
TRBJ1-1 - TRBV27 CASSGQSRTEAFF
TRBJ1-5 - TRBV9 CASSVGQSNQPQHF